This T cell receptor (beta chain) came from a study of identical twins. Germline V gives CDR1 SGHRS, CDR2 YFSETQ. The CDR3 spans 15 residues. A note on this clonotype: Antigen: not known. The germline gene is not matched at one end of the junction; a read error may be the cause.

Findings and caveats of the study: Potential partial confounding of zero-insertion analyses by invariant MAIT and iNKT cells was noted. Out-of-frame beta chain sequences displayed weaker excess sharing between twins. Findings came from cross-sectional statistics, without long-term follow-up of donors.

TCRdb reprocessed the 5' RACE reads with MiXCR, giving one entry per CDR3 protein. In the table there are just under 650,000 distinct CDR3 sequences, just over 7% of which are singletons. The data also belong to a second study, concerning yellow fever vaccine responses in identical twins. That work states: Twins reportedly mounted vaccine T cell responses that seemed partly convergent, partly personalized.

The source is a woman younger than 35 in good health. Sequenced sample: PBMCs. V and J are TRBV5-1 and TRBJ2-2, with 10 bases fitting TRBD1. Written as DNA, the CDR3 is TGCGCCAGCAGTCCGGACAGGGGGAACGCCGGGGAGCTGTTTTTT. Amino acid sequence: CASSPDRGNAGELFF.